In its sample, the clone carrying this T cell receptor (beta chain) was seen a few times. The CDR3 length is 14 residues. Looked up from germline, CDR1 is SNHLY and CDR2 is FYNNEI. V was clipped by 9 bases and J by 10 bases; unmatched bases: 16. The record originates from a study of T cells in tumors after PD-1 blockade. The protocol was immunoSEQ multiplex PCR, while the TCRdb copy is restricted to in-frame clones and leaves out a portion. The table lists around 51,000 clones, 81% of them singletons, with roughly 4.1% in the top ten. This chain joins TRBV2 and TRBJ1-1; 8 bases map to TRBD1. Sequencing was performed on PBMCs, taken before anti-PD-1 treatment. The source of this sequence is a human donor with basal cell carcinoma. CDR3 in DNA: TGTGCCAGTTCTCTCTTCAGGGGGCGGGAGGGAGCTTTCTTT. Protein sequence: CASSLFRGREGAFF.